This entry concerns a single T cell receptor (beta chain). The assay was immunoSEQ multiplex PCR, and TCRdb's table has in-frame clones only and misses some. The table has about 150,000 clones, around 83% seen once. The data are from a study of blood T cell repertoires in COVID-19. Study-wide context: The cDNA or gDNA used as material had been derived from T cells, B-cell-depleted T cells, or PBMCs.

Germline V CDR1 and CDR2: SNHLY, FYNNEI. The CDR3 extends over 15 amino acids. The V end was cut by 8 bases, the J end by 2 bases, with 15 bases between. The sequenced material came from peripheral blood. The sequence came from an elderly woman with acute or convalescent COVID-19. This chain joins TRBV2 and TRBJ2-2; a possible D gene is TRBD2 (7 bases). The CDR3 DNA is TGTGCCAGCCGAACCGGGGGGCTCAACACCGGGGAGCTGTTTTTT. Translated: CASRTGGLNTGELFF.